Detailed here is one TCR beta chain. Amplification targeted TCR beta CDR3 regions from RNA transcripts. The TCR CDR3 was amplified in a first-round RT-PCR using the HTBI primer set. TCRdb reanalysed the multiplex PCR reads using MiXCR and keeps one entry per CDR3 protein. The data hold under 200,000 distinct CDR3 sequences, with around 8.9% observed a single time. The entry originates in a study of T cells in Graves' hyperthyroidism and ophthalmopathy. Per the germline V gene, CDR1 is LGHDT and CDR2 is YNNKEL (reference sequence). The CDR3 extends over 12 amino acids. V dropped 2 bases and J dropped 4 bases, with 5 bases sitting between them. Thyroid ultrasound, orbital computed tomography, clinical symptoms, and serum thyroxine and TRAb underpinned diagnoses.

The V call is TRBV3-1, the J call TRBJ2-5; TRBD1 is a possible D gene (5 bases). This clonotype was sampled from a woman younger than 30 with Graves' hyperthyroidism that later progressed to Graves' ophthalmopathy. The sequenced material came from blood. CDR3 DNA: TGTGCCAGCAGCCAAACAGGAGAGACCCAGTACTTC. Residues: CASSQTGETQYF.